In its sample, the clone carrying this TCR beta chain was seen a few times. Some clones are missing from TCRdb's copy, which holds only in-frame ones; the method was immunoSEQ multiplex PCR. Of tens of thousands of clones detected, roughly 77% appear once; the ten largest clones hold roughly 45%. Germline V gene lookup returns CDR1 LGHNA and CDR2 YSLEER. With 2 bases clipped from V and 6 bases from J, the junction kept 18 bases outside the gene matches. The CDR3 runs 20 residues. These data come from a study of blood T cell repertoires in COVID-19. Sequencing was performed on peripheral blood. The sequence came from a man aged 65-85 years with active or convalescent COVID-19. The V and J genes are TRBV4-3 and TRBJ2-2, with 10 bases identical to TRBD1. The CDR3 region is CASSQTDRGRWAGVPGELFF. CDR3 sequence (DNA): TGCGCCAGCAGCCAAACCGACAGGGGGCGCTGGGCGGGAGTTCCCGGGGAGCTGTTTTTT.